This T cell receptor (beta chain) was captured by sequencing in a study of cytomegalovirus exposure and HLA in healthy donors. With V trimmed by 0 bases and J by 6 bases, 4 bases remained unmatched. The CDR3 has 16 residues. CDR1 SGDLS and CDR2 YYNGEE come from the germline V gene. The PCR employed 60 Vbeta primers together with 13 Jbeta primers. TCRdb keeps only in-frame clones here, not all; method: immunoSEQ multiplex PCR. Here the sample spans 150,000 or so clones, roughly 79% being singletons. This chain joins TRBV9 and TRBJ2-2; 11 bases fit TRBD1. The sample comprised PBMCs. The receptor's source is a woman aged 40 to 49 in good health and CMV-seropositive. The CDR3 is CASSVVGTGGSGELFF. The CDR3 bases are TGTGCCAGCAGCGTAGTTGGGACAGGGGGTTCCGGGGAGCTGTTTTTT.